This TCR beta chain appears in the sequencing data of a study of T cell repertoires in cytomegalovirus infection. Overall study context: The authors used CMV epitopes that were HLA-C-restricted (recently identified) and HLA-B-restricted (well studied). Public signatures in TCR beta pointed to CMV infection and matching HLA type.

Via MiXCR, TCRdb re-called the reads, giving one row per CDR3 protein. In the table there are roughly 350,000 distinct CDR3 sequences, about 34% of which are singletons. Germline-derived CDR1 and CDR2 are DFQATT and SNEGSKA (reference sequence). The CDR3 is made up of 13 amino acids. The V end lost 3 bases, the J end lost 5 bases, and 10 bases lay between the germline ends. In the case of this clonotype: Its antigen is undetermined.

Study-level findings and limits: HLA-C-restricted CMV-specific TCR beta clonotypes were dominant in the ex vivo response.

This receptor was taken from a human donor in good health (CMV status not recorded). Some clones in this sample may be carry-over from other donors' samples. The source material was cultured PBMCs, sampled from culture after CMV antigen stimulation. V and J are TRBV20-1 and TRBJ2-2; D gene unclear. The CDR3 sequence: CSASLGLTGELFF. The CDR3 DNA follows: TGCAGTGCTAGTCTGGGGTTAACCGGGGAGCTGTTTTTT.